The 29 T cell receptor beta chains below come from one sample, sequenced in a study of T cells in localized non-small cell lung cancer (dated by TCRdb to about 2020). The library was made by the immunoSEQ multiplex PCR assay. The table comes from immuneACCESS by way of TCRdb, which keeps in-frame sequences with V and J called. Part of the clones is missing from these tables; in studies checked, under half for an unresolved V gene and the rest for unknown reasons. Across this sample there are about 24,000 clones, with about 91% seen only once. The top ten hold roughly 9% of the sample. Source: peripheral blood mononuclear cells, taken before any cancer treatment. The source is a woman aged 40-75 years with stage III lung adenocarcinoma.

The chain joins TRBV7-2 to TRBJ2-3; D possibly corresponds to TRBD2 (5 bases). CDR1 is SGHTA and CDR2 is FQGNSA in the germline V gene. CDR3 length: 19 residues. Trimming cost V 5 bases and J 4 bases, with 28 bases left between them. The CDR3 region has the DNA TGTGCCAGCAGCCATCGCCAAGGCGGAGGACGCAGCCGGGCAGATACGCAGTATTTT. This encodes CASSHRQGGGRSRADTQYF.

The V and J genes are TRBV5-4 and TRBJ2-7; TRBD2 matches 12 bases. The CDR3 spans 15 residues. After removal of 4 bases from V and 7 bases from J, the junction contained 9 bases not matched to a gene. Per the germline V gene, CDR1 is SGHNT and CDR2 is YYREEE (reference sequence). The CDR3, as DNA: TGTGCCAGCAGCACCGGACTAGCGGGAATATCGGAGCAGTACTTC. Translation: CASSTGLAGISEQYF.

The V call is TRBV7-2, the J call TRBJ2-3; the match to TRBD2 covers 9 bases. CDR1 is SGHTA and CDR2 is FQGNSA in the germline V gene. The J segment lost 0 bases and the V segment lost 4 bases, leaving 2 bases of the junction unmatched. The CDR3 has 15 amino acids. DNA of the CDR3: TGTGCCAGCAGCTCGGGACTAGCCAGCACAGATACGCAGTATTTT. Amino acids: CASSSGLASTDTQYF.

This chain connects TRBV5-1 to TRBJ2-1; 7 bases match TRBD1. The junction had 8 bases not matched to a gene; V was cut back by 4 bases and J by 4 bases. Germline V gene lookup returns CDR1 SGHRS and CDR2 YFSETQ. The CDR3 sequence is 15 residues long. This CDR3 is CASSIGQVLYNEQFF. CDR3 sequence (DNA): TGCGCCAGCAGCATAGGACAGGTCTTATACAATGAGCAGTTCTTC.

The rearrangement joins TRBV4-3 to TRBJ2-1; TRBD2 matches 9 bases. The germline gives CDR1 LGHNA, CDR2 YSLEER. Losses at the gene ends were 1 base for V and 10 bases for J; bases not matched to a gene: 5. There are 14 residues in the CDR3. Here the CDR3 reads CASSQGRGRGEQFF. For the CDR3, the DNA is TGCGCCAGCAGCCAAGGGCGCGGGAGGGGAGAGCAGTTCTTC.

The rearrangement joins TRBV28 to TRBJ1-1; TRBD1 is a possible D gene (6 bases). The CDR3 totals 14 residues. Germline assignment: CDR1 MDHEN and CDR2 SYDVKM. V gave up 5 bases and J gave up 5 bases, with 15 bases separating them. CDR3 amino acids: CASSTRGWGTEAFF. CDR3 coding DNA: TGTGCCAGCAGTACCAGGGGTTGGGGGACTGAAGCTTTCTTT.

V and J are TRBV5-4 and TRBJ2-7; 10 bases are a match to TRBD1. CDR1 and CDR2 (germline): SGHNT, YYREEE (reference sequence). J gave up 5 bases and V 0 bases, and 5 bases lay outside the gene matches. This CDR3 is built from 15 residues. The CDR3 bases are TGTGCCAGCAGCTTGGCCCCGGGACAGGGGCACGAGCAGTACTTC. Protein sequence: CASSLAPGQGHEQYF.

A word on this clone: Its ends do not fully match the called genes, so a read error is possible. The rearrangement links TRBV23-1 to TRBJ2-2; D remains ambiguous. TRBV23-1 is identified as an open reading frame with a role that is uncertain. The CDR3 has 12 amino acids. The CDR3 DNA follows: TGCGCCAGCAGTCGGAACATCGGGGAGCTGTTTTTT. Translated, it gives CASSRNIGELFF.

The rearrangement uses TRBV12-5 and TRBJ2-2, with D maybe TRBD1 (6 bases). Germline loops: CDR1 LGHNT, CDR2 FRNRAP. V lost 7 bases and J 4 bases, leaving 16 bases between the germline ends. The CDR3 has 15 residues. CDR3 coding DNA: TGTGCTAGTGAGAAAACAGGGTTCGGCACCGGGGAGCTGTTTTTT. Protein sequence: CASEKTGFGTGELFF.

The V gene is TRBV1, the J gene TRBJ1-4. TRBV1 is a listed pseudogene. This CDR3 is built from 15 residues. Here the CDR3 DNA reads TGCACCAGCAGCCACCCGATTGCAACTAATGAAAAACTGTTTTTT. As protein: CTSSHPIATNEKLFF.

This clone is medium-sized (0.01 to 0.1%). The genes are TRBV7-9 and TRBJ2-7; D gene ambiguous. Between the trimmed V and J ends, which lost 6 bases and 3 bases, there was a span of 18 bases. CDR1 is SEHNR, CDR2 FQNEAQ, per germline (reference sequence). This CDR3 has 15 amino acids. The CDR3 is CASSSSDISGYEQYF. The DNA of the CDR3 is TGTGCCAGCAGTTCGTCAGATATCTCGGGCTACGAGCAGTACTTC. The variable domain in full, with the rest retrieved from reference TRBV7-9 and TRBJ2-7, is DTGVSQNPRHKITKRGQNVTFRCDPISEHNRLYWYRQTLGQGPEFLTYFQNEAQLEKSRLLSDRFSAERPKGSFSTLEIQRTEQGDSAMYLCASSSSDISGYEQYFGPGTRLTVT.

The CDR3 loop is CASSAPGQSAYEQYF. CDR3 nucleotide sequence: TGTGCCAGTAGTGCACCGGGACAGTCGGCCTACGAGCAGTACTTC. The V call is TRBV19, the J call TRBJ2-7, with TRBD1 identical over 7 bases. Trimming cost V 5 bases and J 2 bases; bases outside gene matches: 9. The germline CDR1 and CDR2 sequences are LNHDA and SQIVND (reference sequence). The CDR3 is 15 residues long.

This clone has just a few counts. V usage is TRBV4-1 and J usage is TRBJ1-3; weak D call: TRBD1 (6 bases). Looked up from germline, CDR1 is MGHRA and CDR2 is YSYEKL. This CDR3 region has 16 residues. V gave up 3 bases and J gave up 4 bases, with 16 bases separating them. CDR3 loop: CASSQAPRTAGNTIYF. The DNA for the CDR3 is TGCGCCAGCAGCCAGGCCCCTCGGACAGCCGGAAACACCATATATTTT.

This chain joins TRBV12-5 and TRBJ2-1; D is possibly TRBD2 (6 bases). There are 12 residues in the CDR3. The V and J ends lost 5 bases and 5 bases respectively, with 7 bases between them. Germline loops: CDR1 LGHNT, CDR2 FRNRAP. The CDR3 nucleotides are TGTGCTAGTGGTCGGACTAACAATGAGCAGTTCTTC. It is translated as CASGRTNNEQFF.

This sequence joins TRBV2 and TRBJ1-5, with unresolved D. The CDR3 contains 17 residues. V lost 5 bases to trimming and J lost 5 bases, with 22 bases between them. The germline V gene encodes CDR1 SNHLY and CDR2 FYNNEI. The CDR3 sequence is CASSPLSAVRLHQPQHF. The DNA for the CDR3 is TGTGCCAGCAGTCCATTAAGTGCCGTTAGGCTCCATCAGCCCCAGCATTTT.

CDR3 coding DNA: TGTGCCACCAGCCTAAGGTCAGGGGTATCCTACGAGCAGTACTTC. This codes for CATSLRSGVSYEQYF. The chain recombines TRBV15 with TRBJ2-7; a weak D match, TRBD1 (6 bases). The CDR3 consists of 15 residues. Germline CDR1 reads LNHNV; CDR2 reads YYDKDF (reference sequence). The germline V and J ends were trimmed by 5 bases and 1 base, with 15 bases remaining between them.

This chain uses TRBV7-2 with TRBJ1-2; D is perhaps TRBD1 (5 bases). Trimming shortened V by 2 bases and J by 4 bases, and 14 bases separated the two germline ends. In germline, CDR1 is SGHTA, CDR2 FQGNSA. The CDR3 has 15 amino acids. The CDR3 coding sequence is TGTGCCAGCAGCTTATTCACCGGGGGGGGCTATGGCTACACCTTC. Translation gives CASSLFTGGGYGYTF.

This clone was seen a few times. The chain combines TRBV2 with TRBJ1-1; 10 bases match TRBD1. This CDR3 contains 15 residues. V lost 6 bases, J lost 5 bases, and 9 bases stayed unmatched. CDR1 and CDR2 (germline): SNHLY, FYNNEI. CDR3 loop: CASSLAGQGDTEAFF. In DNA, the CDR3 is TGTGCCAGCAGCTTAGCAGGACAGGGGGATACTGAAGCTTTCTTT.

The V gene is TRBV29-1, the J gene TRBJ2-7; TRBD1 is a possible D gene (6 bases). Trimming took 3 bases from V and 0 from J, leaving 12 bases between them. CDR1 and CDR2 from the germline V gene are SQVTM and ANQGSEA. The CDR3 spans 14 residues. CDR3 region: CSVDSTGPSYEQYF. The CDR3 DNA is TGCAGCGTTGATTCCACAGGGCCCTCCTACGAGCAGTACTTC.

V usage is TRBV14 and J usage is TRBJ1-1; D may be TRBD1 (5 bases). Germline-derived CDR1 and CDR2 are SGHDN and FVKESK. The ends were cut back, 5 bases at V and 5 bases at J, with 6 bases in the middle. CDR3 size: 11 residues. The CDR3 loop reads CASSAGTEAFF. CDR3 bases: TGTGCCAGCAGCGCAGGGACTGAAGCTTTCTTT.

This clone has just one count. The J gene is TRBJ1-6, the V gene TRBV6-5; 11 positions match TRBD1. The CDR3 consists of 14 residues. V trimming: 6 bases; J trimming: 8 bases; junction bases outside the gene matches: 3. The germline V gene has CDR1 MNHEY and CDR2 SVGAGI. The CDR3 DNA reads as TGTGCCAGCAGCCGGGACAGGGGGTATTCACCCCTCCACTTT. This codes for CASSRDRGYSPLHF.

The chain joins TRBV10-1 to TRBJ1-2, with D unclear. V gave up 3 bases and J gave up 3 bases, with 2 bases separating them. The CDR3 consists of 11 residues. Germline V gives CDR1 WNHNN, CDR2 SYGVQD (reference sequence). The CDR3 DNA is TGCGCCAGCAGTGACCACTATGGCTACACCTTC. Translation gives CASSDHYGYTF.

This clone was recorded once. The chain is built from TRBV7-9 and TRBJ2-5, with D possibly TRBD1 on 6 matching bases. The V gene lost 7 bases and the J gene lost 2 bases, with 14 bases spanning the gap. This CDR3 region has 14 residues. Germline V CDR1 and CDR2: SEHNR, FQNEAQ (reference sequence). The CDR3 sequence: CASNQQGRQETQYF. CDR3 DNA sequence: TGTGCCAGCAACCAGCAGGGGCGGCAAGAGACCCAGTACTTC.

The chain combines TRBV25-1 with TRBJ1-1; D not resolved. This CDR3 contains 14 residues. Germline V gene data show CDR1 as MGHDK and CDR2 as SYGVNS. V lost 3 bases to trimming and J lost 10 bases, with 18 bases between them. In DNA form, the CDR3 reads TGTGCCAGCAGTGATAGTTTTTTGTCGGCCCCAGCTTTCTTT. Amino acids: CASSDSFLSAPAFF.

V is TRBV10-3 and J is TRBJ2-7; no clear D. The V gene lost 0 bases and the J gene lost 6 bases, with 9 bases spanning the gap. Per germline, CDR1 ENHRY and CDR2 SYGVKD. The CDR3 runs to 13 residues. The DNA for the CDR3 is TGTGCCATCAGTGAGTCTAACGGTCGCGAGCAGTACTTC. Residues: CAISESNGREQYF.

The chain recombines TRBV5-1 with TRBJ2-5; perhaps TRBD1 as D (6 bases). The CDR3 length is 15 residues. Germline V gene data show CDR1 as SGHRS and CDR2 as YFSETQ. Trimming stripped 1 base from V and 0 bases from J, with 10 bases between. This CDR3 is CASSLRGWYQETQYF. Written as DNA, the CDR3 is TGCGCCAGCAGCTTGAGGGGGTGGTACCAAGAGACCCAGTACTTC.

The chain links TRBV7-9 to TRBJ2-1; TRBD2 aligns across 9 bases. The J segment lost 0 bases and the V segment lost 4 bases, leaving 10 bases of the junction unmatched. The CDR3 extends over 18 amino acids. Per the germline V gene, CDR1 is SEHNR and CDR2 is FQNEAQ (reference sequence). The CDR3 DNA reads as TGTGCCAGCAGCTCCCCCTCGGGCGGGGGGGGCTCCTACAATGAGCAGTTCTTC. Translating it yields CASSSPSGGGGSYNEQFF.

V is TRBV7-9 and J is TRBJ2-6; no reliable D call. V lost 4 bases to trimming and J lost 1 base, with 8 bases between them. Germline values: CDR1 SEHNR, CDR2 FQNEAQ (reference sequence). This CDR3 has 15 residues. CDR3: CASSYVRSGANVLTF. The CDR3 nucleotides are TGTGCCAGCAGCTACGTAAGATCTGGGGCCAACGTCCTGACTTTC.

The chain uses TRBV6-1 and TRBJ1-4; TRBD1 matches at 10 bases. The V gene's germline CDR1 is MNHNS and CDR2 SASEGT. The CDR3 runs to 16 residues. J lost 6 bases, V lost 0 bases, and 4 bases had no gene match. CDR3 sequence reads: CASSEAPGQGHEKLFF. CDR3 DNA sequence: TGTGCCAGCAGTGAAGCCCCGGGACAGGGGCATGAAAAACTGTTTTTT.